This is a list of T cell receptor beta chains from one sample in a study of blood T cell repertoires in COVID-19. Sequenced by immunoSEQ multiplex PCR; TCRdb stores in-frame clones only, minus some. The data contain roughly 93,000 clones, more than 75% of them singletons. The material sequenced was peripheral blood. These receptors all come from a human donor in a cohort sampled during active COVID-19. CDR3s include the opening cysteine and the closing phenylalanine or tryptophan. The D gene is left open where the match is weak.

v_call: TRBV3-1/TRBV3-2; d_call: -; j_call: TRBJ1-3; cdr3_length: 11; cdr3_aa: CASSRSNTIYF; cdr3_nt: TGTGCCAGCAGCCGGAGTAACACCATATATTTT
v_call: TRBV7-8; d_call: TRBD2; j_call: TRBJ2-3; cdr3_length: 16; cdr3_aa: CASSLGGGHDTDTQYF; cdr3_nt: TGTGCCAGCAGCTTAGGCGGGGGGCATGACACAGATACGCAGTATTTT
v_call: TRBV6-1; d_call: TRBD1; j_call: TRBJ1-5; cdr3_length: 15; cdr3_aa: CASSEAGGGWKPQHF; cdr3_nt: TGTGCCAGCAGTGAAGCAGGGGGCGGTTGGAAGCCCCAGCATTTT
v_call: TRBV6-5; d_call: -; j_call: TRBJ1-2; cdr3_length: 15; cdr3_aa: CASSYLLGGRLGYTF; cdr3_nt: TGTGCCAGCAGTTACCTTCTAGGGGGAAGGTTGGGCTACACCTTC
v_call: TRBV5-1; d_call: -; j_call: TRBJ2-1; cdr3_length: 14; cdr3_aa: CASSLDIPRNEQFF; cdr3_nt: TGCGCCAGCAGCTTGGACATCCCACGCAATGAGCAGTTCTTC
v_call: TRBV5-1; d_call: TRBD2; j_call: TRBJ2-3; cdr3_length: 16; cdr3_aa: CASYSGASGRADTQYF; cdr3_nt: TGCGCCTCATACTCAGGGGCTAGCGGGAGGGCCGATACGCAGTATTTT
v_call: TRBV29-1; d_call: -; j_call: TRBJ2-6; cdr3_length: 16; cdr3_aa: CSVEEGRNSGANVLTF; cdr3_nt: TGCAGCGTTGAGGAGGGACGGAACTCTGGGGCCAACGTCCTGACTTTC
v_call: TRBV3-1/TRBV3-2; d_call: -; j_call: TRBJ1-3; cdr3_length: 14; cdr3_aa: CASSQSVSGNTIYF; cdr3_nt: TGTGCCAGCAGCCAATCCGTCTCTGGAAACACCATATATTTT
v_call: TRBV28; d_call: TRBD2; j_call: TRBJ2-1; cdr3_length: 19; cdr3_aa: CASSFLGTLTSGSDNEQFF; cdr3_nt: TGTGCCAGCAGTTTCCTAGGGACTCTGACTAGCGGGAGTGACAATGAGCAGTTCTTC
v_call: TRBV29-1; d_call: -; j_call: TRBJ2-1; cdr3_length: 15; cdr3_aa: CSVEDTRASLNEQFF; cdr3_nt: TGCAGCGTTGAAGATACTAGGGCAAGTCTCAATGAGCAGTTCTTC
v_call: TRBV11-2; d_call: TRBD1; j_call: TRBJ2-3; cdr3_length: 16; cdr3_aa: CASSFGQGVGTDTQYF; cdr3_nt: TGTGCCAGCAGCTTCGGACAGGGGGTCGGCACAGATACGCAGTATTTT
v_call: TRBV29-1; d_call: TRBD2; j_call: TRBJ2-2; cdr3_length: 17; cdr3_aa: CSVAGSGSSQGPGELFF; cdr3_nt: TGCAGCGTAGCTGGAAGCGGGAGTTCCCAAGGACCCGGGGAGCTGTTTTTT
v_call: TRBV6-2/TRBV6-3; d_call: TRBD2; j_call: TRBJ2-7; cdr3_length: 14; cdr3_aa: CASSYLAGGYEQYF; cdr3_nt: TGTGCCAGCAGTTACCTAGCGGGAGGTTACGAGCAGTACTTC
v_call: TRBV2; d_call: -; j_call: TRBJ1-5; cdr3_length: 14; cdr3_aa: CASSVEKGDQPQHF; cdr3_nt: TGTGCCAGCAGTGTAGAGAAAGGGGATCAGCCCCAGCATTTT
v_call: TRBV3-1/TRBV3-2; d_call: TRBD2; j_call: TRBJ2-7; cdr3_length: 16; cdr3_aa: CASSPSWGGSSYEQYF; cdr3_nt: TGTGCCAGCAGTCCCTCCTGGGGGGGAAGCTCCTACGAGCAGTACTTC
v_call: TRBV27; d_call: TRBD2; j_call: TRBJ2-3; cdr3_length: 13; cdr3_aa: CASSPSVAGGPHF; cdr3_nt: TGTGCCAGCAGTCCCTCGGTAGCGGGAGGGCCTCATTTT
v_call: TRBV25-1; d_call: TRBD2; j_call: TRBJ2-3; cdr3_length: 16; cdr3_aa: CASSELLAGPADTQYF; cdr3_nt: TGTGCCAGCAGTGAATTACTAGCGGGCCCGGCAGATACGCAGTATTTT
v_call: TRBV7-9; d_call: TRBD1; j_call: TRBJ1-1; cdr3_length: 14; cdr3_aa: CASSRTGGRTEAFF; cdr3_nt: TGTGCCAGCAGCCGAACAGGGGGCAGGACTGAAGCTTTCTTT
v_call: TRBV5-4; d_call: -; j_call: TRBJ2-1; cdr3_length: 14; cdr3_aa: CASSSFGAYNEQFF; cdr3_nt: TGTGCCAGCAGCTCCTTCGGGGCCTACAATGAGCAGTTCTTC
v_call: TRBV5-5; d_call: -; j_call: TRBJ1-2; cdr3_length: 15; cdr3_aa: CASSYGTSPNYGYTF; cdr3_nt: TGTGCCAGCAGCTATGGGACTTCGCCGAACTATGGCTACACCTTC
v_call: TRBV6-2/TRBV6-3; d_call: TRBD2; j_call: TRBJ2-1; cdr3_length: 20; cdr3_aa: CASSYGTSGRTGSSYNEQFF; cdr3_nt: TGTGCCAGCAGTTACGGGACTAGCGGGAGAACGGGGAGCTCCTACAATGAGCAGTTCTTC